The present T cell receptor (beta chain) was sequenced within a study of T-cell reconstitution after alpha-beta-depleted transplantation in children. The CDR3 length is 16 residues. V was cut by 5 bases and J by 2 bases, with 16 bases left in between. Per germline, CDR1 MNHEY and CDR2 SVGEGT. Molecular barcoding with unique molecular identifiers was used for the TCRbeta library. From the PCR reads, TCRdb called clonotypes with MiXCR, one entry per CDR3 protein. The table includes approximately 190,000 distinct CDR3 sequences, 5% to 7.5% detected once. The V gene is TRBV6-2 or TRBV6-3, the J gene TRBJ1-5; D remains ambiguous. The clonotype was recovered from a girl less than two years old with combined immunodeficiency, due to receive a stem cell transplant. The starting material was PBMCs, obtained before TCRalphabeta/CD19-depleted stem cell transplant. The CDR3 nucleotides are TGTGCCAGCAGTCTACGACCATCCGCCGGCAATCAGCCCCAGCATTTT. Translating gives CASSLRPSAGNQPQHF.